A selection of T cell receptor beta chains follows, all from one sample in a study of T cells in Graves' hyperthyroidism and ophthalmopathy. Each CDR3 protein gets one entry after TCRdb re-called the multiplex PCR reads with MiXCR. In the table there are hundreds of thousands of distinct CDR3 sequences, about 15% of which are singletons. The sequencing input was blood. The receptors shown here come from an older woman with Graves' ophthalmopathy. CDR3s include the opening cysteine and the closing phenylalanine or tryptophan. D genes are given only for firm matches. Clone size is shown for a subset of rows, as once, few, many or a class of expanded clone.

J,V,size,D,CDR3,DNA
TRBJ2-3,TRBV18,NA,NA,CASSPFRTSTDTQYF,TGTGCCAGCTCACCGTTCAGGACTAGCACAGATACGCAGTATTTT
TRBJ1-1,TRBV11-2,many,NA,CASSLDPSLNTEAFF,TGTGCCAGCAGCTTAGATCCCAGTTTGAACACTGAAGCTTTCTTT
TRBJ2-1,TRBV7-9,many,NA,CASSGGGSSYNEQFF,TGTGCCAGCAGCGGGGGCGGGAGCTCCTACAATGAGCAGTTCTTC
TRBJ1-5,TRBV6-1,many,NA,CASRNNGQRNQPQHF,TGTGCCAGCAGAAACAATGGACAGCGCAATCAGCCCCAGCATTTT
TRBJ2-2,TRBV6-2/TRBV6-3,NA,NA,CASSYSGVNGELFF,TGTGCCAGCAGTTACTCCGGAGTCAACGGGGAGCTGTTTTTT
TRBJ1-2,TRBV19,NA,TRBD1,CASSMAGGEGYTF,TGTGCCAGTAGTATGGCAGGGGGCGAAGGCTACACCTTC
TRBJ2-3,TRBV20-1,NA,NA,CSARDPQSTDTQYF,TGCAGTGCTAGAGATCCTCAAAGCACAGATACGCAGTATTTT
TRBJ1-1,TRBV7-9,many,NA,CASSLARGGRNTEAFF,TGTGCCAGCAGCTTAGCGCGGGGGGGACGGAACACTGAAGCTTTCTTT
TRBJ2-1,TRBV9,NA,NA,CASSVGRTISYNEQFF,TGTGCCAGCAGCGTAGGAAGGACCATATCCTACAATGAGCAGTTCTTC
TRBJ1-1,TRBV5-4,many,NA,CASSFENTEAFF,TGTGCCAGCAGCTTTGAGAACACTGAAGCTTTCTTT
TRBJ2-3,TRBV5-1,many,NA,CASSLPSYRVTDTQYF,TGCGCCAGCAGCTTGCCATCCTATCGGGTAACAGATACGCAGTATTTT
TRBJ1-5,TRBV5-6,few,NA,CASSFSISNQPQHF,TGTGCCAGCAGCTTCTCTATCAGCAATCAGCCCCAGCATTTT
TRBJ1-5,TRBV6-1,few,NA,CASSSGWGNQPQHF,TGTGCCAGCAGTTCAGGATGGGGCAATCAGCCCCAGCATTTT
TRBJ2-1,TRBV12-3/TRBV12-4,many,TRBD2,CASSRGVAGGPHNEQFF,TGTGCCAGCAGTAGGGGGGTAGCGGGAGGGCCCCACAATGAGCAGTTCTTC
TRBJ2-1,TRBV5-1,many,TRBD2,CASSLEAAGGAGEQFF,TGCGCCAGCAGCTTGGAGGCGGCGGGAGGGGCCGGGGAGCAGTTCTTC
TRBJ2-1,TRBV14,many,NA,CASSQDRGSSYNEQFF,TGTGCCAGCAGCCAAGATCGGGGGAGCTCCTACAATGAGCAGTTCTTC
TRBJ2-3,TRBV10-1,NA,TRBD1,CASSAGTGVEYF,TGCGCCAGCAGTGCCGGGACAGGGGTGGAGTATTTT
TRBJ2-2,TRBV7-6,many,TRBD1,CASSRRTGWAGELFF,TGTGCCAGCAGCCGTAGGACAGGGTGGGCCGGGGAGCTGTTTTTT
TRBJ2-6,TRBV2,NA,TRBD1,CASTTRTGNVLTF,TGTGCCAGCACCACAAGGACAGGTAACGTCCTGACTTTC
TRBJ2-2,TRBV5-1,NA,TRBD1,CASSVGTGTPGELFF,TGCGCCAGCTCAGTAGGGACAGGGACGCCCGGGGAGCTGTTTTTT
TRBJ2-1,TRBV20-1,NA,TRBD1,CSARDSDRDYNEQFF,TGCAGTGCTAGAGACTCGGACAGGGACTACAATGAGCAGTTCTTC
TRBJ2-2,TRBV2,NA,NA,CASLTQGSSGEQFFGPVTGELFF,NA
TRBJ2-3,TRBV7-2,many,NA,CASSNGRQGRTDTQYF,TGTGCCAGCAGCAACGGGCGTCAGGGGCGGACAGATACGCAGTATTTT
TRBJ1-2,TRBV5-4,NA,TRBD1,CASSPVPGQGEKSYGYTF,TGTGCCAGCAGCCCAGTCCCGGGACAGGGGGAAAAGAGCTATGGCTACACCTTC
TRBJ1-1,TRBV6-5,many,TRBD1,CASSYAGTVEVAAFF,TGTGCCAGCAGTTACGCAGGGACAGTCGAAGTCGCAGCTTTCTTT
TRBJ1-1,TRBV5-1,many,NA,CASSLAAREGTEAFF,TGCGCCAGCAGCTTGGCGGCCAGGGAGGGAACTGAAGCTTTCTTT
TRBJ2-5,TRBV30,few,TRBD1,CAWSVRLSRDRKETQYF,TGTGCCTGGAGCGTCCGCCTTTCACGGGACAGAAAAGAGACCCAGTACTTC
TRBJ2-3,TRBV9,NA,NA,CASSVAQGTDTQYF,TGTGCCAGCAGCGTAGCACAGGGCACAGATACGCAGTATTTT
TRBJ2-5,TRBV7-9,many,TRBD2,CASSAQGGEQETQYF,TGTGCCAGCAGCGCCCAGGGAGGGGAGCAAGAGACCCAGTACTTC
TRBJ2-7,TRBV6-2/TRBV6-3,NA,TRBD2,CASSYWESGGLFYEQYF,TGTGCCAGCAGTTACTGGGAAAGCGGGGGCCTGTTCTACGAGCAGTACTTC
TRBJ2-7,TRBV18,few,TRBD1,CASSPGTGGPYEQYF,TGTGCCAGCTCACCCGGGACAGGGGGCCCCTACGAGCAGTACTTC
TRBJ1-2,TRBV7-9,many,TRBD1,CASSRTGQLNYGYTF,TGTGCCAGCAGCCGAACGGGACAGCTAAACTATGGCTACACCTTC
TRBJ2-7,TRBV5-1,many,NA,CASSFRQAKSYEQYF,TGCGCCAGCAGCTTTAGACAGGCTAAATCCTACGAGCAGTACTTC
TRBJ1-3,TRBV5-1,NA,NA,CASSLGPVGNTIYF,TGCGCCAGCAGCTTGGGGCCAGTAGGAAACACCATATATTTT
TRBJ1-1,TRBV3-1,NA,NA,CASGYSTEAFF,TGTGCCAGCGGCTATTCGACTGAAGCTTTCTTT
TRBJ2-1,TRBV6-2/TRBV6-3,many,TRBD1,CASSWERDRGGNEQFF,TGTGCCAGCAGTTGGGAAAGAGACAGGGGTGGCAATGAGCAGTTCTTC
TRBJ2-3,TRBV12-3/TRBV12-4,many,NA,CASSPPRGPDTQYF,TGTGCCAGCAGCCCCCCCCGGGGGCCAGATACGCAGTATTTT
TRBJ2-7,TRBV12-3/TRBV12-4,NA,NA,CASSFSSRYEQYF,TGTGCCAGCAGTTTTTCTTCCAGGTACGAGCAGTACTTC
TRBJ2-1,TRBV12-5,few,NA,CASGPGQNYNEQFF,TGTGCTAGTGGTCCGGGACAAAACTACAATGAGCAGTTCTTC
TRBJ1-2,TRBV29-1,few,TRBD1,CSVVRDRDYGYTF,TGCAGCGTTGTCCGGGACAGGGACTATGGCTACACCTTC
TRBJ1-4,TRBV5-1,many,NA,CASSFESEKLFF,TGCGCCAGCAGCTTTGAGAGCGAAAAACTGTTTTTT